These 7 T cell receptor beta chains originate from one sample sequenced in a study of blood T cell repertoires in COVID-19. The assay was immunoSEQ multiplex PCR, and TCRdb's table has in-frame clones only and misses some. Of some 64,000 clones in the sample, 72% were seen once. Source material: peripheral blood. The origin of the receptors is a woman aged 70 to 79 with COVID-19, enrolled during active disease.

The chain recombines TRBV5-1 with TRBJ1-2, with TRBD1 matching 7 bases. Trimming cost V 4 bases and J 5 bases; bases outside gene matches: 8. Germline V CDR1 and CDR2: SGHRS, YFSETQ. The CDR3 sequence is 14 residues long. This CDR3 reads CASSPGTAIYGYTF. The CDR3 nucleotides read TGCGCCAGCAGCCCGGGGACAGCCATTTATGGCTACACCTTC.

The chain's CDR3 is CASSITGRTGRGQPQHF. The CDR3, as DNA: TGTGCCAGTAGTATAACAGGGAGGACAGGCCGGGGTCAGCCCCAGCATTTT. The rearrangement joins TRBV19 to TRBJ1-5; 7 bases align to TRBD1. With 2 bases clipped from V and 6 bases from J, the junction kept 13 bases outside the gene matches. CDR1 and CDR2 from the germline V gene are LNHDA and SQIVND (reference sequence). This CDR3 has 17 amino acids.

J is TRBJ1-1 and V is TRBV5-1, with 9 bases lining up with TRBD1. Per the germline V gene, CDR1 is SGHRS and CDR2 is YFSETQ. Trimming cost V 4 bases and J 4 bases; bases outside gene matches: 17. The CDR3 is 18 residues long. The CDR3 spells CASSTDRGDPRGGTEAFF. Here the CDR3 DNA reads TGCGCCAGCAGCACGGACAGGGGCGACCCCAGGGGGGGCACTGAAGCTTTCTTT.

The chain has TRBV4-3 and TRBJ1-3; D call uncertain. With 1 base removed from V and 0 bases from J, the gap between germline ends came to 10 bases. CDR3 length equals 16 residues. Per germline, CDR1 LGHNA and CDR2 YSLEER. CDR3 region: CASSQALDSSGNTIYF. The CDR3 DNA reads TGCGCCAGCAGCCAAGCCCTCGATAGCTCTGGAAACACCATATATTTT.

CDR3 amino acids: CASRSSGTQIFPLHF. In DNA form, the CDR3 reads TGTGCCAGCAGATCCTCCGGGACACAGATCTTCCCCCTCCACTTT. The chain combines TRBV27 with TRBJ1-6; D is possibly TRBD1 (6 bases). CDR1 is MNHEY and CDR2 is SMNVEV in the germline V gene (reference sequence). Trimming took 6 bases from V and 13 from J, leaving 22 bases between them. The CDR3 sequence is 15 residues long.

This clone was picked up a small number of times. This sequence joins TRBV5-4 and TRBJ1-2, with 7 bases aligning to TRBD1. This CDR3 comprises 16 residues. V dropped 2 bases and J dropped 8; count of bases not matched to a gene: 15. CDR1 is SGHNT, CDR2 YYREEE, per germline (reference sequence). The DNA for the CDR3 is TGTGCCAGCAGCTTTAAGAGGCAGGGGGGCTATAAGGGCTACACCTTC. It encodes CASSFKRQGGYKGYTF.

This clone was detected only a few times. Other DNA sequences from this sample encode an identical CDR3 as well. The J gene is TRBJ2-2, the V gene TRBV19; 8 bases agree with TRBD1. CDR3 length equals 14 residues. The V segment lost 6 bases and the J segment 2 bases; nucleotides outside the gene matches: 2. CDR1 is LNHDA, CDR2 SQIVND, per germline (reference sequence). The CDR3 sequence is CASRDRGNTGELFF. The CDR3, as DNA: TGTGCCAGTAGAGACAGGGGAAACACCGGGGAGCTGTTTTTT.